Sequencing of this TCR beta chain was carried out in a study of shared clonotypes between healthy human individuals (dated by TCRdb to the early 2020s). Turning to the overall study: A couple of women and a few men aged 18 to 49 years were included in the cohort. Leukapheresis yielded between about 0.94 and 8.9 billion PBMCs per donor. The study deeply sequenced blood TCR repertoires of about 5 healthy adults to estimate repertoire size and the extent of clonotype sharing between individuals. Different laboratories and diverse techniques were used to prepare libraries and sequence TCR repertoires, to increase sequencing depth and limit assay-specific biases. For each donor, CD4 naive and CD4 memory were each given three plates, CD8 naive was given two plates, and CD8 memory was given one plate. The research as a whole found: Higher generation probabilities were observed for clonotypes shared by all four sorted-subset donors than for non-shared clonotypes. Sampling was limited to blood, and TCR repertoires in tissue likely differ from TCR repertoires in blood. Sharing across a handful of donors was observed for about 5% of naive CD4, around 3.5% of naive CD8, about 2.5% of memory CD4, and around 0.4% of memory CD8 clonotypes. Rarefaction of sorted-subset datasets indicated incomplete sequencing despite the large sequencing depth. Because the study included a small number of donors, the genetic and exposure-history diversity represented was limited. Pairwise subsampling led to the expectation that sequencing depth would affect the degree of clonotype sharing among donors. Naive subsets generally had larger estimated clonotype richness than memory subsets.

The donors were healthy, HIV-negative adults with no recently reported acute infections or vaccinations. Every donor was a Caucasian adult residing in Nashville, Tennessee, USA. CD4+ T cells were enriched through magnetic negative selection, after which naive cells were positively selected on CD45RA and the remaining negative fraction served as the memory subset. After blood collection by leukapheresis, PBMCs were isolated using Ficoll-Histopaque density gradient centrifugation and then cryopreserved in the vapor phase of liquid nitrogen. Analytical flow cytometry was used to check the purity and quantity of every magnetically sorted T cell population. Genomic DNA was isolated from every sorted fraction and measured by UV absorbance on a Nanodrop 2000c. Comments on this clone: Its antigen specificity is not known. Base qualities were left out, and no much larger clone turns up one base away. This specimen includes other DNA sequences encoding the same CDR3.

Using the deep immunoSEQ assay, multiplex PCR amplified TCR CDR3 regions from genomic DNA. For each cell subset, the extracted genomic DNA was distributed evenly across all wells of several immunoSEQ 96-well plates, and each plate served as one replicate. Each replicate PCR for sorted subsets received roughly 0.2 ug genomic DNA, equal to about 29,000 T cell genomes. The purified libraries were quantified using a Qubit 3.0 fluorometer, sized with a Bioanalyzer 2100, and then quantified again using the KAPA Library Quantification kit. Every immunoSEQ 96-well plate was sequenced on a dedicated single-read 150-cycle Illumina NextSeq 550 flow cell. As for the original processing: The immunoSEQ output contained only junctional sequences without quality scores, so filtering could not match that applied to full-length reads. Sequences were annotated with PyIR, a Python wrapper for IgBLAST v1.9, using IMGT germline references to assign V/J genes and CDR3. Any read was removed if the V/J assignment was weak (E-value above 1e-6), the CDR3 was missing, or the read contained stop codons, out-of-frame junctions, or ambiguous translated residues. V3J clonotypes were defined as sequences sharing an identical inferred V gene, J gene, and CDR3 amino acid sequence. To compute the percentage overlap between repertoires, the number of shared unique clonotypes was divided by the size of the smaller repertoire. Richness of each repertoire was evaluated using RTK rarefaction, the Chao1 estimator, and Recon v2.1 estimates of unobserved clonotypes. Generation probabilities for all TCRbeta clonotypes obtained by the gDNA method from a handful of donors were computed using OLGA. Imported from immuneACCESS, the table was reduced by TCRdb to in-frame sequences with V and J called. These copies leave out some clones; in studies compared against another copy, an unresolved V gene accounts for under half, and the cause of the remainder is not known. That table supplies the V and J calls and clone size; D and trimming were determined from the DNA. Across this sample there are some 1,100,000 clones, with approximately 78% seen only once. Approximately 0.52% of the sample is taken by the ten largest.

CDR1 and CDR2 are read off the germline V gene as KGHSH and LQKENI. V and J lose 3 bases and 2 bases, and a span of 7 bases separates them. Including the terminal cysteine and phenylalanine, the CDR3 comprises 13 residues. Of the read, only the CDR3 DNA is kept; its 39 bases are in frame from base 1. The receptor comes from a man between 18 and 29 years old in good health. Some clones in this sample may be carry-over from other donors' samples. Sequenced material: memory CD4+ T cells from PBMCs. This specimen's cell subset or site label, interpreted: CD45RA-negative fraction. Rearrangement joined TRBV18 to TRBJ2-5, with the D call perhaps TRBD1 or TRBD2, as 5 bases match in each case. The nucleotide sequence reads as follows: TGTGCCAGCTCACCGGGGGTGCAAGAGACCCAGTACTTC. Translated, this is CASSPGVQETQYF.